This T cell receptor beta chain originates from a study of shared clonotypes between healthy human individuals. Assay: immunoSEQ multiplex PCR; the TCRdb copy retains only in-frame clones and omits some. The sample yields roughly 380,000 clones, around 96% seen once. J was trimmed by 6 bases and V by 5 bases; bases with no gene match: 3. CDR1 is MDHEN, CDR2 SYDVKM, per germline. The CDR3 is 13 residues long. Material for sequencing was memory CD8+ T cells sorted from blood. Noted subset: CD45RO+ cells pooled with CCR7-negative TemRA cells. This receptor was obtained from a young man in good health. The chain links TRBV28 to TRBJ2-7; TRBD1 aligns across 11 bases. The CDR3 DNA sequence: TGTGCCAGCAGTCGGACAGGGGGCTTCGAGCAGTACTTC. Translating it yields CASSRTGGFEQYF.